These 24 T cell receptor beta chains originate from one sample sequenced in a study of control samples from healthy donors and cancer patients. Generated by immunoSEQ multiplex PCR, the TCRdb table keeps only in-frame clones and is missing some. The table has some 200,000 clones, about 95% seen once; the top ten hold approximately 1.6%. Sequenced sample: blood. The receptors come from a man aged 45-65 years in good health.

The chain employs TRBV6-5 and TRBJ2-1; D gene unclear. CDR1 is MNHEY and CDR2 is SVGAGI in the germline V gene. Trimming removed 7 bases from V and 4 bases from J, with 11 bases in between. The CDR3 sequence is 13 residues long. CDR3 sequence reads: CASNGRNYNEQFF. The CDR3 nucleotides read TGTGCCAGCAATGGACGGAATTACAATGAGCAGTTCTTC.

The table lists this clone with a count of one. The chain combines TRBV19 with TRBJ2-2; D perhaps matches TRBD2 (5 bases). V was pared by 7 bases and J by 1 base, with 16 bases between. The germline CDR1 and CDR2 sequences are LNHDA and SQIVND (reference sequence). The CDR3 runs to 16 residues. CDR3 in DNA: TGTGCCAGTACCTTGTCGGGGATCCTGAACACCGGGGAGCTGTTTTTT. It yields the protein CASTLSGILNTGELFF.

In the case of this clone: The sample contains more than one DNA sequence encoding this CDR3. The CDR3 reads CASSLWGGRTYNEQFF. The CDR3 DNA reads TGTGCCAGCAGTTTATGGGGGGGGCGTACCTACAATGAGCAGTTCTTC. This chain links TRBV28 with TRBJ2-1; D possibly corresponds to TRBD2 (7 bases). Germline V gene data show CDR1 as MDHEN and CDR2 as SYDVKM. The CDR3 contains 16 residues. The V and J ends lost 0 bases and 2 bases respectively, with 11 bases between them.

This clone occurred once. The V and J genes are TRBV11-2 and TRBJ2-7; 9 nucleotides agree with TRBD2. The CDR3 loop spans 16 amino acids. Germline V gives CDR1 SGHAT, CDR2 FQNNGV. Trimming cost V 3 bases and J 2 bases; bases outside gene matches: 8. DNA of the CDR3: TGTGCCAGCAGCTTTCTAGCGGGGTTATTACCCTACGAGCAGTACTTC. It codes for CASSFLAGLLPYEQYF.

V gene TRBV3-1 (or the pseudogene TRBV3-2) combines with J gene TRBJ1-2; D may be TRBD1 (6 bases). Germline lookup yields CDR1 LGHDT and CDR2 YNNKEL (reference sequence). The CDR3 consists of 16 residues. The V gene lost 4 bases and the J gene lost 2 bases, with 17 bases spanning the gap. In DNA, the CDR3 is TGTGCCAGCAGCCCCCCAGGGACACTCTTGAACTATGGCTACACCTTC. It yields the protein CASSPPGTLLNYGYTF.

This clone was recorded only once. V and J are TRBV5-1 and TRBJ2-2; D ambiguous. Germline V gives CDR1 SGHRS, CDR2 YFSETQ. The V end was cut by 4 bases, the J end by 4 bases, with 8 bases between. There are 13 residues in the CDR3. CDR3 residues: CASSRRSTGELFF. In nucleotides, the CDR3 is TGCGCCAGCAGCCGAAGATCCACCGGGGAGCTGTTTTTT.

The V and J genes are TRBV23-1 and TRBJ1-2; D is perhaps TRBD1 (6 bases). TRBV23-1 is an ORF; its function is uncertain. The CDR3 loop spans 15 amino acids. Between the trimmed V and J ends, which lost 4 bases and 4 bases, there was a span of 16 bases. The CDR3 reads CASSPDRRSGYGYTF. For the CDR3, the DNA is TGCGCCAGCAGTCCGGACAGAAGAAGCGGCTATGGCTACACCTTC.

This chain joins TRBV12-3 or TRBV12-4 and TRBJ1-2; no clear D gene. V lost 2 bases and J lost 10, with 14 bases in between. The CDR3 loop spans 13 amino acids. The CDR3 loop reads CASSLIDRLTYTF. CDR3 bases: TGTGCCAGCAGTTTAATTGACCGTTTAACCTACACCTTC.

The chain employs TRBV19 and TRBJ2-7; either TRBD1 or TRBD2 may supply D (5 bases each). The germline V gene has CDR1 LNHDA and CDR2 SQIVND (reference sequence). The CDR3 loop spans 14 amino acids. V was trimmed by 5 bases and J by 2 bases, leaving 13 bases between them. CDR3 protein: CASSLHGTTYEQYF. The CDR3 DNA is TGTGCCAGTAGTCTTCACGGGACGACCTACGAGCAGTACTTC.

The V and J genes are TRBV24-1 and TRBJ1-2; 8 nucleotides agree with TRBD1. CDR3 length: 13 residues. The trim removed 5 bases at V and 4 bases at J, leaving 2 bases unmatched. Germline V gene data show CDR1 as KGHDR and CDR2 as SFDVKD. CDR3 nucleotides: TGTGCCACCAGTGGGACAGGGCCCTATGGCTACACCTTC. This encodes CATSGTGPYGYTF.

J is TRBJ2-6 and V is TRBV5-1; no firm D call. CDR3 size: 16 residues. Trimming stripped 1 base from V and 0 bases from J, with 8 bases between. CDR1 is SGHRS, CDR2 YFSETQ, per germline. CDR3 sequence (DNA): TGCGCCAGCAGCTTGCCCGATAGCTCTGGGGCCAACGTCCTGACTTTC. This translates into CASSLPDSSGANVLTF.

This clone was recorded once. The CDR3 sequence is CASSLVVGQGEPGYTF. The CDR3 DNA reads as TGTGCCAGCAGCTTAGTTGTGGGACAGGGGGAACCTGGCTACACCTTC. V is TRBV7-9 and J is TRBJ1-2, with 11 bases fitting TRBD1. V trimming: 1 base; J trimming: 7 bases; junction bases outside the gene matches: 8. This CDR3 is 16 amino acids long. Germline V gene data show CDR1 as SEHNR and CDR2 as FQNEAQ (reference sequence).

This CDR3 reads CASSLDLGGGFLGYTF. CDR3 in DNA: TGCGCCAGCAGCTTGGACCTCGGGGGTGGCTTTCTTGGCTACACCTTC. The V gene is TRBV5-1, the J gene TRBJ1-2, with D maybe TRBD1 (5 bases). V was cut by 0 bases and J by 7 bases, with 19 bases left in between. The CDR3 runs 16 residues. Per germline, CDR1 SGHRS and CDR2 YFSETQ.

This CDR3 reads CASSWKETQYF. The DNA for the CDR3 is TGCGCCAGCAGCTGGAAAGAGACCCAGTACTTC. This chain links TRBV5-1 with TRBJ2-5; D remains ambiguous. Germline V gene lookup returns CDR1 SGHRS and CDR2 YFSETQ. The CDR3 is 11 amino acids. Trimming left V 3 bases short and J 3 bases short, with 3 bases between.

This clone was seen only once. The chain combines TRBV3-1 (or the pseudogene TRBV3-2) with TRBJ2-6; possible D gene TRBD2, 6 bases. V was shortened by 3 bases and J by 0 bases, with 12 bases between the two germline ends. The CDR3 totals 17 residues. Per the germline V gene, CDR1 is LGHDT and CDR2 is YNNKEL (reference sequence). As DNA, the CDR3 is TGTGCCAGCAGCCAGGGGACCGGGAGCTCTGGGGCCAACGTCCTGACTTTC. Its protein product is CASSQGTGSSGANVLTF.

The chain carries TRBV7-8 and TRBJ1-1, with D tentatively TRBD1 (5 bases). V dropped 4 bases and J dropped 4 bases, with 25 bases sitting between them. The CDR3 consists of 18 residues. Germline values: CDR1 SGHVS, CDR2 FQNEAQ. Here the CDR3 DNA reads TGTGCCAGCAGCTCCCAATCCTTCCTTCCGGGGCTACCCACTGAAGCTTTCTTT. It codes for CASSSQSFLPGLPTEAFF.

The chain has TRBV29-1 and TRBJ2-2; the D gene is possibly TRBD2 (6 bases). Germline V gene data show CDR1 as SQVTM and CDR2 as ANQGSEA. Trimming stripped 6 bases from V and 6 bases from J, with 14 bases between. There are 13 residues in the CDR3. CDR3 sequence (DNA): TGCAGCGTGACATTCTGGGGGGCCGGGGAGCTGTTTTTT. Translation gives CSVTFWGAGELFF.

The genes are TRBV7-9 and TRBJ1-4, with a weak D call TRBD1 (5 bases). Germline values: CDR1 SEHNR, CDR2 FQNEAQ (reference sequence). CDR3 length equals 14 residues. Trimming removed 4 bases at V and 5 bases at J, with 11 bases between. The chain's CDR3 is CASSSPGGNEKLFF. CDR3 nucleotide sequence: TGTGCCAGCAGCTCCCCGGGGGGAAATGAAAAACTGTTTTTT. Full variable domain (missing parts from reference TRBV7-9 and TRBJ1-4): DTGVSQNPRHKITKRGQNVTFRCDPISEHNRLYWYRQTLGQGPEFLTYFQNEAQLEKSRLLSDRFSAERPKGSFSTLEIQRTEQGDSAMYLCASSSPGGNEKLFFGSGTQLSVL.

The chain is built from TRBV5-5 and TRBJ2-3; perhaps TRBD1 as D (6 bases). Per the germline V gene, CDR1 is SGHKS and CDR2 is YYEKEE (reference sequence). With 0 bases removed from V and 4 bases from J, the gap between germline ends came to 9 bases. This CDR3 spans 14 amino acids. The CDR3 reads CASSLGRGADTQYF. The CDR3 coding sequence is TGTGCCAGCAGCTTGGGCAGGGGAGCAGATACGCAGTATTTT.

This clone appeared once. This sequence joins TRBV14 and TRBJ1-1; no clear D gene. V gave up 3 bases and J gave up 4 bases, with 12 bases separating them. Per the germline V gene, CDR1 is SGHDN and CDR2 is FVKESK. The CDR3 spans 14 residues. Here the CDR3 reads CASSHEKGPTEAFF. In nucleotides, the CDR3 is TGTGCCAGCAGCCATGAAAAAGGGCCCACTGAAGCTTTCTTT.

Concerning this clone itself: The sample carries other DNA sequences with the same CDR3. The chain has TRBV10-1 and TRBJ2-3; 11 nucleotides agree with TRBD2. This CDR3 is built from 19 residues. CDR1 is WNHNN and CDR2 is SYGVQD in the germline V gene (reference sequence). V was pared by 4 bases and J by 0 bases, with 12 bases of the junction left unmatched. CDR3 sequence (DNA): TGCGCCAGCAGTGGTGATAGCGGGGGGGGATTTCCCAGCACAGATACGCAGTATTTT. Amino acids: CASSGDSGGGFPSTDTQYF.

This chain uses TRBV2 with TRBJ2-5; 10 bases are a match to TRBD2. Germline V CDR1 and CDR2: SNHLY, FYNNEI. The junction had 5 bases not matched to a gene; V was cut back by 5 bases and J by 5 bases. The CDR3 is 14 amino acids. CDR3 DNA: TGTGCCAGCAGTTTCGGGACTAGCGAGGAGACCCAGTACTTC. As protein: CASSFGTSEETQYF.

The V gene is TRBV19, the J gene TRBJ2-5; 7 bases align to TRBD2. This CDR3 comprises 14 residues. Germline assignment: CDR1 LNHDA and CDR2 SQIVND (reference sequence). Germline trimming cut 2 bases from V and 3 bases from J; bases unmatched to any gene: 3. CDR3 sequence: CASSIFAGEETQYF. CDR3 DNA sequence: TGTGCCAGTAGTATATTTGCGGGGGAAGAGACCCAGTACTTC. Supplemented by reference TRBV19 and TRBJ2-5, the full variable domain reads DGGITQSPKYLFRKEGQNVTLSCEQNLNHDAMYWYRQDPGQGLRLIYYSQIVNDFQKGDIAEGYSVSREKKESFPLTVTSAQKNPTAFYLCASSIFAGEETQYFGPGTRLLVL.

The rearrangement links TRBV19 to TRBJ1-1; no clear D. The CDR3 consists of 14 residues. Trimming removed 4 bases from V and 0 bases from J, with 9 bases in between. Germline loops: CDR1 LNHDA, CDR2 SQIVND (reference sequence). The CDR3: CASSKQSMNTEAFF. The CDR3 coding sequence is TGTGCCAGTAGTAAGCAGAGCATGAACACTGAAGCTTTCTTT.